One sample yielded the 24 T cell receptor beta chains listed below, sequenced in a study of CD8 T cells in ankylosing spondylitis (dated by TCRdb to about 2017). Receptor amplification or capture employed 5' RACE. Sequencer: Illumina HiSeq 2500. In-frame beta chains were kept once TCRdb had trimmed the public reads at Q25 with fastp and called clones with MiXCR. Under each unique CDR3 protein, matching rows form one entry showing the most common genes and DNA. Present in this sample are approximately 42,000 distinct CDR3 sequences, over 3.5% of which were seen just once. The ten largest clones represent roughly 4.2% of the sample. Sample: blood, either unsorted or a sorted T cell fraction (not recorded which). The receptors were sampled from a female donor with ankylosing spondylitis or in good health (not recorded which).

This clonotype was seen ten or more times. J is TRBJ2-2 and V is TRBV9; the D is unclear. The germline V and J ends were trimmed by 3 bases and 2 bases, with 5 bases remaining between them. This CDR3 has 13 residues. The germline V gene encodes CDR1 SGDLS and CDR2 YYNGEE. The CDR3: CASSAYNTGELFF. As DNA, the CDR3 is TGTGCCAGCAGCGCATATAACACCGGGGAGCTGTTTTTT.

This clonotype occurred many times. CDR3 in DNA: TGTGCCAGCAGCGCAACAGTGAACACTGAAGCTTTCTTT. This translates into CASSATVNTEAFF. This chain joins TRBV9 and TRBJ1-1; no reliable D call. Trimming stripped 3 bases from V and 0 bases from J, with 6 bases between. This CDR3 is built from 13 residues. Germline assignment: CDR1 SGDLS and CDR2 YYNGEE.

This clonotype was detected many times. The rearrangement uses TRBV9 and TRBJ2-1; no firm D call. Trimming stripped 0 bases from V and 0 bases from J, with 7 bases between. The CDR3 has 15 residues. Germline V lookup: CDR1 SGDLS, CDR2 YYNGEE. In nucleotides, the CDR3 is TGTGCCAGCAGCGTAGACCGGAGCTCCTACAATGAGCAGTTCTTC. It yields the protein CASSVDRSSYNEQFF. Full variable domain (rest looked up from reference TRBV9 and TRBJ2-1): DSGVTQTPKHLITATGQRVTLRCSPRSGDLSVYWYQQSLDQGLQFLIQYYNGEERAKGNILERFSAQQFPDLHSELNLSSLELGDSALYFCASSVDRSSYNEQFFGPGTRLTVL.

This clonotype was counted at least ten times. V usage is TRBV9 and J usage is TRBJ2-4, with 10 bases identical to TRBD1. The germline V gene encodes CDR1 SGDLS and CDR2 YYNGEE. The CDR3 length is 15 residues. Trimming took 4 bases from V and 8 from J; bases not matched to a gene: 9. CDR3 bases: TGTGCCAGCAGCAGAGGGACAGGGGTTGGAGACATTCAGTACTTC. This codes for CASSRGTGVGDIQYF.

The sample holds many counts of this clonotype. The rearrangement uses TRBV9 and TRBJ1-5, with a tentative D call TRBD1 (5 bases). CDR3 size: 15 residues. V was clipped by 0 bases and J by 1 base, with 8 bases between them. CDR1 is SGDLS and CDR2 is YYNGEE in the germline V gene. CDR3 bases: TGTGCCAGCAGCGTAGATGCAGGGAGCAATCAGCCCCAGCATTTT. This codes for CASSVDAGSNQPQHF.

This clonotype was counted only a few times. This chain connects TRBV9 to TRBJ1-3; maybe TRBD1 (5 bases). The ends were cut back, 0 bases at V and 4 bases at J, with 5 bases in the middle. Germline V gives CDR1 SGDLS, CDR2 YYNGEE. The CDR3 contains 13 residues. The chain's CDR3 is CASSVGQGNTIYF. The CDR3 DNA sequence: TGTGCCAGCAGCGTAGGACAGGGAAACACCATATATTTT.

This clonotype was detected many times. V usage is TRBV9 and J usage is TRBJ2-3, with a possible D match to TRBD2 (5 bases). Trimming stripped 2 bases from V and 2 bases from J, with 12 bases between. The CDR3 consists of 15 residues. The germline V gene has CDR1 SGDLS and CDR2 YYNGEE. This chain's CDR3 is CASSVFSGVTDTQYF. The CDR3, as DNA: TGTGCCAGCAGCGTCTTCAGCGGTGTCACAGATACGCAGTATTTT.

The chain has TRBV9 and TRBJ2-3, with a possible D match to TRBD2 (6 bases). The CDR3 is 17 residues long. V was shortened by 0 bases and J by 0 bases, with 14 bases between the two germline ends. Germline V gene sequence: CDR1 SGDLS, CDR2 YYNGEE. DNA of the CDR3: TGTGCCAGCAGCGTAGATAATCCGGGACTGAGCACAGATACGCAGTATTTT. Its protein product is CASSVDNPGLSTDTQYF.

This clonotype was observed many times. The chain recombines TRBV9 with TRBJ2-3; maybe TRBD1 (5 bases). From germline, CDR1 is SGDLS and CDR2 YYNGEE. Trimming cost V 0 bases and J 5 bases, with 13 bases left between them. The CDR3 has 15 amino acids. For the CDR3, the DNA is TGTGCCAGCAGCGTAGGGGTAGGGGTTGTAGATACGCAGTATTTT. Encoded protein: CASSVGVGVVDTQYF. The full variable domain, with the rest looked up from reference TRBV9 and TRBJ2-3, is DSGVTQTPKHLITATGQRVTLRCSPRSGDLSVYWYQQSLDQGLQFLIQYYNGEERAKGNILERFSAQQFPDLHSELNLSSLELGDSALYFCASSVGVGVVDTQYFGPGTRLTVL.

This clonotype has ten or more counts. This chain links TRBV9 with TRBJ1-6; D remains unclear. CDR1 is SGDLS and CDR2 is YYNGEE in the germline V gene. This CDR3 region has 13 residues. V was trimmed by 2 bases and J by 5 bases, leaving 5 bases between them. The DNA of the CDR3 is TGTGCCAGCAGCGTTCGGAATAATTCACCCCTCCACTTT. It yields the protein CASSVRNNSPLHF.

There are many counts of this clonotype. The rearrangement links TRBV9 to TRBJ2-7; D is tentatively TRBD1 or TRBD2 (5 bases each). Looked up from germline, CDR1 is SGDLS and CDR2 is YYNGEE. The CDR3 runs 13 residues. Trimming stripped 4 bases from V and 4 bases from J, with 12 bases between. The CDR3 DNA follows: TGTGCCAGCAGCCCAGGGACCCTTTACGAGCAGTACTTC. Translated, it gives CASSPGTLYEQYF. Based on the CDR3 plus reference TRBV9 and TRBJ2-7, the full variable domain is DSGVTQTPKHLITATGQRVTLRCSPRSGDLSVYWYQQSLDQGLQFLIQYYNGEERAKGNILERFSAQQFPDLHSELNLSSLELGDSALYFCASSPGTLYEQYFGPGTRLTVT.

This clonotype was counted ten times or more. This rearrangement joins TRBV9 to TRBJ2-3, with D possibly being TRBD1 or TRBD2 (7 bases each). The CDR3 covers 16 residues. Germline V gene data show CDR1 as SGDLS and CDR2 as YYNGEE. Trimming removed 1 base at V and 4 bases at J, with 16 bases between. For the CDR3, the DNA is TGTGCCAGCAGCGTAACCAGGGGGGGCCGAGCAGATACGCAGTATTTT. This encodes CASSVTRGGRADTQYF.

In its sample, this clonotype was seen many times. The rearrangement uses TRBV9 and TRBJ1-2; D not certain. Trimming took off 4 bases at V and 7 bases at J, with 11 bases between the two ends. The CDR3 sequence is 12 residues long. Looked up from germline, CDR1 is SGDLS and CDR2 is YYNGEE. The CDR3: CASSLGPTGYTF. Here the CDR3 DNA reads TGTGCCAGCAGCCTCGGACCCACTGGCTACACCTTC.

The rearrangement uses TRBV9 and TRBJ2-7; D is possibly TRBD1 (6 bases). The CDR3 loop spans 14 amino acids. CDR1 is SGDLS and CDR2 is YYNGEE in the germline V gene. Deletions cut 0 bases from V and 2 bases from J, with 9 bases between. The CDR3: CASSVEGTTYEQYF. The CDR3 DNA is TGTGCCAGCAGCGTAGAGGGGACAACCTACGAGCAGTACTTC.

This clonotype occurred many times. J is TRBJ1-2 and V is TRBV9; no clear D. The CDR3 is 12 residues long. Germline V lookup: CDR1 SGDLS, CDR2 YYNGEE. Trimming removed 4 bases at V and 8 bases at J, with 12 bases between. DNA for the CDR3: TGTGCCAGCAGCCCTCCTCGTAGGGGCTACACCTTC. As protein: CASSPPRRGYTF.

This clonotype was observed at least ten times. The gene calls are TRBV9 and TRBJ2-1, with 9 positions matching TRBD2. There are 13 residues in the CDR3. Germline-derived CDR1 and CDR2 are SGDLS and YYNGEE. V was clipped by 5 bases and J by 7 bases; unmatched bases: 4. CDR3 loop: CASRGTSRNEQFF. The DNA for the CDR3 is TGTGCCAGCAGAGGGACTAGCAGGAATGAGCAGTTCTTC.

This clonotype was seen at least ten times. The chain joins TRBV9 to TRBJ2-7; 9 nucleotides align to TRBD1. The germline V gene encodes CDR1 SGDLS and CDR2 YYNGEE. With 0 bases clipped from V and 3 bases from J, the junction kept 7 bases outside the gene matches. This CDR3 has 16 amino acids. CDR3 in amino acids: CASSVEGRQGVYEQYF. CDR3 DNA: TGTGCCAGCAGCGTAGAGGGCCGACAGGGGGTCTACGAGCAGTACTTC.

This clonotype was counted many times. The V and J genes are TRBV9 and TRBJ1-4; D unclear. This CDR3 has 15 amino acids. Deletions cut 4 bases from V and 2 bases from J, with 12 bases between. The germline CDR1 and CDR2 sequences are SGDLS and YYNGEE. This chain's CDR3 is CASSLGRRTNEKLFF. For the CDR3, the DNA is TGTGCCAGCAGCCTGGGCCGGAGGACTAATGAAAAACTGTTTTTT.

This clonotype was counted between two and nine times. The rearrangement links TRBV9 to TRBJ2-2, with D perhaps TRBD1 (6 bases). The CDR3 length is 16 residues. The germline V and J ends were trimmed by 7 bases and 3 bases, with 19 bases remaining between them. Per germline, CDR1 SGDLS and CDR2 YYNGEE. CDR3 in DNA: TGTGCCAGCGGGCAGGGGTCGAAGTTAGACACCGGGGAGCTGTTTTTT. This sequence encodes CASGQGSKLDTGELFF.

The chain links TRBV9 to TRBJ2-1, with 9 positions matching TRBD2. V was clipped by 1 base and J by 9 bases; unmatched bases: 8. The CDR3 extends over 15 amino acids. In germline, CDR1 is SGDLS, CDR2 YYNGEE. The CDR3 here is CASSVRGGGLGEQFF. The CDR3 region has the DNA TGTGCCAGCAGCGTACGCGGGGGGGGGTTAGGTGAGCAGTTCTTC.

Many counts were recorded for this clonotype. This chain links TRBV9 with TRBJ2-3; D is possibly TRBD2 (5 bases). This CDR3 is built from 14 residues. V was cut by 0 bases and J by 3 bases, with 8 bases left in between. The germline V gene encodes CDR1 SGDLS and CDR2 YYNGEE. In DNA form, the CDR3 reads TGTGCCAGCAGCGTAGTGGGCGGGACAGATACGCAGTATTTT. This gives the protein CASSVVGGTDTQYF.

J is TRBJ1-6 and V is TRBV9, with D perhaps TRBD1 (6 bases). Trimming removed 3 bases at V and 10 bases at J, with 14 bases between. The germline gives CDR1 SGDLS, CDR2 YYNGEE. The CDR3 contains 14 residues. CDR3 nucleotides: TGTGCCAGCAGCGAGGGGGACGTAGGATCACCCCTCCACTTT. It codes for CASSEGDVGSPLHF.

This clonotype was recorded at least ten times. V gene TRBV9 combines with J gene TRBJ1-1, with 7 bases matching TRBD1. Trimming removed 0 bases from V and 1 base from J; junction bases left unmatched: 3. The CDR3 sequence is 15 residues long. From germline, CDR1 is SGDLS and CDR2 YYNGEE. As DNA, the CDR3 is TGTGCCAGCAGCGTAGATGCAGGGGGGAACACTGAAGCTTTCTTT. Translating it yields CASSVDAGGNTEAFF.

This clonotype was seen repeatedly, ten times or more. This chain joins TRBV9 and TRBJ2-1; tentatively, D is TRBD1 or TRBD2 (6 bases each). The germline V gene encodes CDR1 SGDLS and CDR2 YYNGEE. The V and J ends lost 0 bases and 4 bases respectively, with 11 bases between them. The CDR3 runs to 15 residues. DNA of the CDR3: TGTGCCAGCAGCGTAGAGGGGGGCGAATACAATGAGCAGTTCTTC. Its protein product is CASSVEGGEYNEQFF.